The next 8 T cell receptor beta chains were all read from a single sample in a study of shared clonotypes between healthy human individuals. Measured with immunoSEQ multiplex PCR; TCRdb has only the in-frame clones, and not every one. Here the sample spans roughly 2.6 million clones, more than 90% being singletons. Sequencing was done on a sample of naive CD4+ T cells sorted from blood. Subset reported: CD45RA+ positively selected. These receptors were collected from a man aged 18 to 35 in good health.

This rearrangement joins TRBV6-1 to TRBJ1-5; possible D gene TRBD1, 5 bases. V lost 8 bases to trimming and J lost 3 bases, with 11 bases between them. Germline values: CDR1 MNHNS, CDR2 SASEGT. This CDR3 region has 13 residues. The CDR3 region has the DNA TGTGCCAGCGCAGGGACTTACAATCAGCCCCAGCATTTT. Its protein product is CASAGTYNQPQHF.

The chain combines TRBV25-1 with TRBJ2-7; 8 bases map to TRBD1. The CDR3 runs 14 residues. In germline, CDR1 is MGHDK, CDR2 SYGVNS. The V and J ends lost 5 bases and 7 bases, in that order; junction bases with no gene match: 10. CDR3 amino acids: CASSMGQAREEQYF. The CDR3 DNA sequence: TGTGCCAGCAGTATGGGACAGGCCCGTGAGGAGCAGTACTTC.

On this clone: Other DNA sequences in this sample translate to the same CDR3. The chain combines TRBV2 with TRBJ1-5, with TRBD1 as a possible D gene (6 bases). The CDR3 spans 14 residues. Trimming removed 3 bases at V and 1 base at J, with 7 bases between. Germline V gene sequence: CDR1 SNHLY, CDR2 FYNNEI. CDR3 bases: TGTGCCAGCAGTGAGCAGGGGAGCAATCAGCCCCAGCATTTT. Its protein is CASSEQGSNQPQHF.

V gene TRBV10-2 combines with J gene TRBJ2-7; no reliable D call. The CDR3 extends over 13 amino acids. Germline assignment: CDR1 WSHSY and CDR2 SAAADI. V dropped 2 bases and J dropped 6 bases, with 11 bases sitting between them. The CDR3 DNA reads TGCGCCAGCAGTGAGGTCTGGGCAGTCGAGCAGTACTTC. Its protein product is CASSEVWAVEQYF.

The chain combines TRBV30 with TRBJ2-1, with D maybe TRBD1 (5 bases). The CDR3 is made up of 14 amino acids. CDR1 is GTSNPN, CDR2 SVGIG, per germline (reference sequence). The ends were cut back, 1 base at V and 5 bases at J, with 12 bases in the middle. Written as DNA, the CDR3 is TGTGCCTGGAGTGGGGGCAGGGCCCACAATGAGCAGTTCTTC. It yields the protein CAWSGGRAHNEQFF.

The CDR3 sequence is CASSQSGASETQYF. The CDR3 coding sequence is TGTGCCAGCAGCCAGTCAGGGGCCTCAGAGACCCAGTACTTC. V gene TRBV4-2 combines with J gene TRBJ2-5; a possible D gene is TRBD1 (6 bases). Trimming took off 3 bases at V and 4 bases at J, with 12 bases between the two ends. The CDR3 length is 14 residues. Germline V gene sequence: CDR1 LGHNA, CDR2 YNFKEQ.

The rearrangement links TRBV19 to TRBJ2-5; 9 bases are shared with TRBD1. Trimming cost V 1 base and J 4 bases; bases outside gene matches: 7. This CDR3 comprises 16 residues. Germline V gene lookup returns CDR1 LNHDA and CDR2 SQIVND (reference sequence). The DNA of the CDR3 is TGTGCCAGTAGTATAGGGGGGACAGGGTTTGGAGAGACCCAGTACTTC. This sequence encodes CASSIGGTGFGETQYF. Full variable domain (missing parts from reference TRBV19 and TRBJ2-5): DGGITQSPKYLFRKEGQNVTLSCEQNLNHDAMYWYRQDPGQGLRLIYYSQIVNDFQKGDIAEGYSVSREKKESFPLTVTSAQKNPTAFYLCASSIGGTGFGETQYFGPGTRLLVL.

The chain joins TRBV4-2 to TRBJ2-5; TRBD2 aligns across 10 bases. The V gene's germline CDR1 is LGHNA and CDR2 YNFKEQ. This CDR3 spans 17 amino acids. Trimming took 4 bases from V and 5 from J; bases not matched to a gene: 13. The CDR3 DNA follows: TGTGCCAGCAGCCCTTTAGCGGGGGGCCCGGTTGTTGAGACCCAGTACTTC. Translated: CASSPLAGGPVVETQYF.